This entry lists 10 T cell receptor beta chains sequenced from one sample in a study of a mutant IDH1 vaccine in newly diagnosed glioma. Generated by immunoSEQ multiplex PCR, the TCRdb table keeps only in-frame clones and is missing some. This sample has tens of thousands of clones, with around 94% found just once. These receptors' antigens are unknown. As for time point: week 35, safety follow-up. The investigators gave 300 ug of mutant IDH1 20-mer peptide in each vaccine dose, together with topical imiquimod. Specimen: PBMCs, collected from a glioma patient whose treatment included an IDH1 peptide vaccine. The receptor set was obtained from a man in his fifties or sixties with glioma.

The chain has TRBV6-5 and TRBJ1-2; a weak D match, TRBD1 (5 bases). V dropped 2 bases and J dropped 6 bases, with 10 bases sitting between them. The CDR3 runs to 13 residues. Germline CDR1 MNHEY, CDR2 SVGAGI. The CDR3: CASSYRGRDGYTF. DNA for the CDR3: TGTGCCAGCAGTTACAGGGGCAGGGATGGCTACACCTTC.

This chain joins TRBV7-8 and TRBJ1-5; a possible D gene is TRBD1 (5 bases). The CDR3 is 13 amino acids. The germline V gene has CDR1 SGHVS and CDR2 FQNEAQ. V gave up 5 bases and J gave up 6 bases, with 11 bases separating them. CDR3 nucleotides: TGTGCCAGCAGCCGGGCAGGGACTCAGCCCCAGCATTTT. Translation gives CASSRAGTQPQHF.

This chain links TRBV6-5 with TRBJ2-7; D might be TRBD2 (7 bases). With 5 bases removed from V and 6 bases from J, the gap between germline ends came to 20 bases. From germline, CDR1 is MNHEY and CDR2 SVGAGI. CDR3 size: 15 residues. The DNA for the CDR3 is TGTGCCAGCAGTCCCGGGAGAGGCGGGGGCCGCGAGCAGTACTTC. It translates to CASSPGRGGGREQYF.

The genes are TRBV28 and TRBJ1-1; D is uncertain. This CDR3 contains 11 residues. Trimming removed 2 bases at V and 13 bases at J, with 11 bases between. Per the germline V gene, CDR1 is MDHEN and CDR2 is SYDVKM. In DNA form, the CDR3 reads TGTGCCAGCAGTTTAGAGGGCTCCCTTTTCTTT. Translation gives CASSLEGSLFF.

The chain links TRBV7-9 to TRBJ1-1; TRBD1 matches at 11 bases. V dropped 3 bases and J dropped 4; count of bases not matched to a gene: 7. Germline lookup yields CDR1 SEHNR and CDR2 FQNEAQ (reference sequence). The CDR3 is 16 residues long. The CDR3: CASSFRDRGRGTEAFF. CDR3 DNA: TGTGCCAGCAGCTTCCGGGACAGGGGGAGAGGCACTGAAGCTTTCTTT. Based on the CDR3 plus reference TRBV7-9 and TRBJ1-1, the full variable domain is DTGVSQNPRHKITKRGQNVTFRCDPISEHNRLYWYRQTLGQGPEFLTYFQNEAQLEKSRLLSDRFSAERPKGSFSTLEIQRTEQGDSAMYLCASSFRDRGRGTEAFFGQGTRLTVV.

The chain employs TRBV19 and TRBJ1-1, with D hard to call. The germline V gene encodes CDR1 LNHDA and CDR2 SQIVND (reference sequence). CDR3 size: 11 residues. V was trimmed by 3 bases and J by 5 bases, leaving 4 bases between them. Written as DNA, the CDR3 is TGTGCCAGTAGTATTGTGACTGAAGCTTTCTTT. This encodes CASSIVTEAFF. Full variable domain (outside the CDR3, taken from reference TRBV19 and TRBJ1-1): DGGITQSPKYLFRKEGQNVTLSCEQNLNHDAMYWYRQDPGQGLRLIYYSQIVNDFQKGDIAEGYSVSREKKESFPLTVTSAQKNPTAFYLCASSIVTEAFFGQGTRLTVV.

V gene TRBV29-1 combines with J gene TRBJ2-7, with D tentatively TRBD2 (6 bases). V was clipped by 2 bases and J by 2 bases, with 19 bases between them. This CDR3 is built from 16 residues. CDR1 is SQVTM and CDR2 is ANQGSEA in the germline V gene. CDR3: CSVELDQTGDTYEQYF. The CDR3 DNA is TGCAGCGTTGAACTGGACCAGACGGGGGATACCTACGAGCAGTACTTC.

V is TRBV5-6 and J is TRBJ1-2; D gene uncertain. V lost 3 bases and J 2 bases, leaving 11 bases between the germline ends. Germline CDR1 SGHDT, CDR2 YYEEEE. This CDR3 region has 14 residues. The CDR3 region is CASSSFGPNYGYTF. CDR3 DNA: TGTGCCAGCAGCTCCTTTGGACCGAACTATGGCTACACCTTC.

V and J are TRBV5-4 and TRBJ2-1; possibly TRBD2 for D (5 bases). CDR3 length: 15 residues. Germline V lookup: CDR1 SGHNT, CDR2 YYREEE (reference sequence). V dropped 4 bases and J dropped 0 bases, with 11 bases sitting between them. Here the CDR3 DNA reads TGTGCCAGCAGCCCTTCGGGGAGCTCCTACAATGAGCAGTTCTTC. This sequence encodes CASSPSGSSYNEQFF.

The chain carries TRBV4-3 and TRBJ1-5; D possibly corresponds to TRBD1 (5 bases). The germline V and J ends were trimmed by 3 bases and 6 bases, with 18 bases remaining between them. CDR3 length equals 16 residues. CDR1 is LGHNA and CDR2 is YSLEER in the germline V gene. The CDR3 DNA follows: TGCGCCAGCAGCCAGAGTCTGGAGGAGGGGCGTCAGCCCCAGCATTTT. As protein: CASSQSLEEGRQPQHF.